This passage covers 3 T cell receptor beta chains from one sample sequenced in a study of regulatory T cells in long-lasting Graves disease. Regarding time point: newly diagnosed GD, antithyroid drugs for less than 3 months. The TCR library was made from RNA that had been extracted from PBMCs in TRIzol. Sequencing libraries for TCR beta were prepared with iRepertoire HTBI primers and Arm-PCR of CDR3 regions. TCRdb used MiXCR to reprocess the multiplex PCR reads, holding one entry per CDR3 protein. The sample yields hundreds of thousands of distinct CDR3 sequences, 15% to 18% seen once. Sequencing used peripheral blood mononuclear cells (PBMCs), obtained at new diagnosis, from a patient treated with antithyroid drugs. The receptor set was obtained from a female donor with Graves disease.

This clonotype was observed a handful of times. V usage is TRBV29-1 and J usage is TRBJ2-2, with D tentatively TRBD1 (5 bases). The CDR3 is 12 amino acids. Trimming cost V 7 bases and J 3 bases, with 9 bases left between them. Germline CDR1 SQVTM, CDR2 ANQGSEA. Written as DNA, the CDR3 is TGCAGCGCGGACACATACACCGGGGAGCTGTTTTTT. This sequence encodes CSADTYTGELFF.

The chain recombines TRBV3-1 with TRBJ1-6; 9 nucleotides line up with TRBD1. This CDR3 contains 16 residues. V lost 3 bases, J lost 9 bases, and 9 bases stayed unmatched. Germline-derived CDR1 and CDR2 are LGHDT and YNNKEL (reference sequence). Here the CDR3 reads CASSHLFATGGSPLHF. CDR3 DNA: TGTGCCAGCAGCCATCTCTTTGCGACAGGGGGTTCACCCCTCCACTTT.

V usage is TRBV28 and J usage is TRBJ2-2, with D possibly being TRBD2 (5 bases). Trimming removed 8 bases from V and 1 base from J, with 11 bases in between. Germline V gene data show CDR1 as MDHEN and CDR2 as SYDVKM. The CDR3 runs 14 residues. CDR3 sequence (DNA): TGTGCCAGCCGCGCACGGGGGAACACCGGGGAGCTGTTTTTT. Translating gives CASRARGNTGELFF.